The 18 T cell receptor beta chains presented below share a single source sample, sequenced in a study of T cell responses to AZD1222 COVID-19 vaccine. Produced via immunoSEQ multiplex PCR; TCRdb's table is partial and in-frame only. Among over 55,000 clones, about three quarters were seen once, and the ten largest hold more than 3%. This specimen consisted of peripheral blood, obtained 28 days after the second AZD1222 dose. The origin of the receptors is an adult who received the AZD1222 COVID-19 vaccine.

This clone was seen a few times. V and J are TRBV6-5 and TRBJ1-2; 10 positions match TRBD1. Trimming cost V 8 bases and J 6 bases; bases outside gene matches: 9. CDR1 and CDR2 (germline): MNHEY, SVGAGI. There are 14 residues in the CDR3. The CDR3 DNA reads as TGTGCCAGCTTTGCGGGACAGGGGACAAATGGCTACACCTTC. It is translated as CASFAGQGTNGYTF.

The J gene is TRBJ1-5, the V gene TRBV13; TRBD1 matches at 7 bases. V lost 5 bases to trimming and J lost 5 bases; unmatched junction nucleotides: 6. The CDR3 covers 14 residues. CDR1 and CDR2 from the germline V gene are PRHDT and FYEKMQ (reference sequence). The CDR3 nucleotides read TGTGCCAGCAGCCAGGGACAGAACGATCAGCCCCAGCATTTT. Protein product: CASSQGQNDQPQHF. Full variable domain (outside the CDR3, taken from reference TRBV13 and TRBJ1-5): AAGVIQSPRHLIKEKRETATLKCYPIPRHDTVYWYQQGPGQDPQFLISFYEKMQSDKGSIPDRFSAQQFSDYHSELNMSSLELGDSALYFCASSQGQNDQPQHFGDGTRLSIL.

The count of this clone is one. This chain joins TRBV10-3 and TRBJ2-2, with D perhaps TRBD1 or TRBD2 (5 bases each). The CDR3 runs 16 residues. V lost 5 bases, J lost 6 bases, and 19 bases lay in between. Germline V CDR1 and CDR2: ENHRY, SYGVKD. The CDR3 reads CAISQGEGLGSGELFF. The CDR3 nucleotides are TGTGCCATCAGTCAGGGCGAGGGGTTAGGCTCCGGGGAGCTGTTTTTT.

V is TRBV9 and J is TRBJ1-6; D is uncertain. The length of the CDR3 is 14 residues. Germline-derived CDR1 and CDR2 are SGDLS and YYNGEE. V was pared by 4 bases and J by 8 bases, with 13 bases between. CDR3 loop: CASSSRTSDSPLHF. The CDR3 DNA is TGTGCCAGCAGCTCTCGGACGAGCGATTCACCCCTCCACTTT.

This clone was recorded a few times. The chain employs TRBV6-5 and TRBJ2-1, with TRBD2 identical over 8 bases. The CDR3 runs 13 residues. V dropped 6 bases and J dropped 4; count of bases not matched to a gene: 2. Germline-derived CDR1 and CDR2 are MNHEY and SVGAGI. The CDR3 loop is CASRASGYNEQFF. The CDR3 DNA is TGTGCCAGCAGGGCTAGCGGGTACAATGAGCAGTTCTTC.

There are a few counts of this clone. The rearrangement links TRBV28 to TRBJ2-3, with TRBD1 matching 8 bases. From germline, CDR1 is MDHEN and CDR2 SYDVKM. The CDR3 length is 18 residues. The trim removed 5 bases at V and 0 bases at J, leaving 13 bases unmatched. The CDR3 protein is CASSPFKTGADSTDTQYF. CDR3 bases: TGTGCCAGCAGTCCGTTCAAGACAGGGGCGGATAGCACAGATACGCAGTATTTT.

The chain carries TRBV14 and TRBJ1-2; 7 bases agree with TRBD1. The CDR3 is 15 amino acids. Germline lookup yields CDR1 SGHDN and CDR2 FVKESK. Trimming at V came to 2 bases and at J to 2 bases, leaving 5 bases not matched to a gene. The CDR3 region is CASSQTGTENYGYTF. CDR3 coding DNA: TGTGCCAGCAGCCAAACAGGGACAGAGAACTATGGCTACACCTTC.

This clone was observed a few times. The V call is TRBV4-2, the J call TRBJ1-3; 7 nucleotides line up with TRBD1. The CDR3 contains 18 residues. Germline lookup yields CDR1 LGHNA and CDR2 YNFKEQ. Trimming took 3 bases from V and 0 from J; bases not matched to a gene: 11. For the CDR3, the DNA is TGTGCCAGCAGCCATCACCGACAGGGTTCGAGCTCTGGAAACACCATATATTTT. This codes for CASSHHRQGSSSGNTIYF.

This chain joins TRBV18 and TRBJ2-5, with 8 bases that match TRBD2. Germline values: CDR1 KGHSH, CDR2 LQKENI. Germline trimming cut 3 bases from V and 2 bases from J; bases unmatched to any gene: 2. This CDR3 is 14 amino acids long. CDR3 sequence: CASSPGGGQETQYF. Here the CDR3 DNA reads TGTGCCAGCTCACCTGGCGGGGGGCAAGAGACCCAGTACTTC.

As DNA, the CDR3 is TGTGCCAGCAGCCCTGAGCCCACATTGAGCTCCTACAATGAGCAGTTCTTC. As protein: CASSPEPTLSSYNEQFF. The V and J genes are TRBV5-5 and TRBJ2-1; D uncertain. Germline V gives CDR1 SGHKS, CDR2 YYEKEE (reference sequence). The CDR3 runs 17 residues. Trimming took 4 bases from V and 0 from J, leaving 17 bases between them.

This clone was seen only once. The chain employs TRBV10-2 and TRBJ2-5; 11 bases match TRBD2. CDR1 is WSHSY, CDR2 SAAADI, per germline. V was pared by 7 bases and J by 1 base, with 5 bases of the junction left unmatched. The CDR3 has 15 amino acids. CDR3 amino acids: CASTSSGGFQETQYF. As DNA, the CDR3 is TGCGCCAGCACCTCTAGCGGGGGGTTCCAAGAGACCCAGTACTTC.

The chain recombines TRBV28 with TRBJ2-7, with TRBD1 matching 7 bases. V shed 3 bases, J shed 6 bases, and the junction held 5 bases outside the gene matches. The germline gives CDR1 MDHEN, CDR2 SYDVKM. The CDR3 is made up of 13 amino acids. The CDR3 reads CASSLYRGSEQYF. The CDR3 DNA is TGTGCCAGCAGTTTGTACAGGGGTAGCGAGCAGTACTTC.

The chain joins TRBV3-1 (or the pseudogene TRBV3-2) to TRBJ1-4; TRBD1 agrees at 11 bases. CDR3 size: 16 residues. Germline CDR1 and CDR2: LGHDT and YNNKEL (reference sequence). V was pared by 5 bases and J by 7 bases, with 9 bases of the junction left unmatched. The CDR3 bases are TGTGCCAGCAGCGGGGGGACAGGGGGAACCCCTGAAAAACTGTTTTTT. Its translation is CASSGGTGGTPEKLFF.

This chain uses TRBV29-1 with TRBJ2-1, with 8 bases fitting TRBD2. Germline V gene data show CDR1 as SQVTM and CDR2 as ANQGSEA. This CDR3 has 16 residues. The V segment lost 2 bases and the J segment 7 bases; nucleotides outside the gene matches: 13. For the CDR3, the DNA is TGCAGCGTTGAATTAGGGCGGGGGGCGACCCAAAATGAGCAGTTCTTC. As protein: CSVELGRGATQNEQFF.

V is TRBV6-5 and J is TRBJ2-7; weak D call: TRBD2 (6 bases). V was shortened by 7 bases and J by 2 bases, with 15 bases between the two germline ends. Germline CDR1 is MNHEY and CDR2 is SVGAGI. The CDR3 consists of 14 residues. For the CDR3, the DNA is TGTGCCAGCAAGGCGCCGGGGGAGGCCTACGAGCAGTACTTC. It yields the protein CASKAPGEAYEQYF.

The chain uses TRBV14 and TRBJ2-7; D possibly corresponds to TRBD2 (5 bases). Germline V gene lookup returns CDR1 SGHDN and CDR2 FVKESK. There are 15 residues in the CDR3. V was pared by 3 bases and J by 9 bases, with 21 bases between. CDR3 residues: CASSHGLEYVIRQYF. The CDR3 DNA is TGTGCCAGCAGCCATGGACTGGAGTACGTTATCCGGCAGTACTTC.

The chain carries TRBV6-5 and TRBJ1-2; a possible D gene is TRBD1 (6 bases). Trimming left V 4 bases short and J 3 bases short, with 15 bases between. The CDR3 consists of 15 residues. CDR1 is MNHEY, CDR2 SVGAGI, per germline. This CDR3 is CASSSGGGFDYGYTF. The DNA of the CDR3 is TGTGCCAGCAGTTCCGGAGGGGGGTTCGACTATGGCTACACCTTC.

The chain employs TRBV5-1 and TRBJ1-4, with D possibly being TRBD1 (6 bases). V was shortened by 0 bases and J by 12 bases, with 12 bases between the two germline ends. CDR3 length: 13 residues. The germline V gene encodes CDR1 SGHRS and CDR2 YFSETQ. CDR3 bases: TGCGCCAGCAGCTTGGGTTGGGACAAGGAACTGTTTTTT. Protein product: CASSLGWDKELFF. The whole variable domain, remainder taken from reference TRBV5-1 and TRBJ1-4, is KAGVTQTPRYLIKTRGQQVTLSCSPISGHRSVSWYQQTPGQGLQFLFEYFSETQRNKGNFPGRFSGRQFSNSRSEMNVSTLELGDSALYLCASSLGWDKELFFGSGTQLSVL.